These 21 T cell receptor beta chains originate from one sample sequenced in a study of T cell responses to AZD1222 COVID-19 vaccine. Using immunoSEQ multiplex PCR, the repertoire was profiled, and TCRdb retains in-frame clones only, with some absent. The top ten hold 1.5% to 2% of the sample, which has over 150,000 clones, more than 90% seen once. The material sequenced was peripheral blood, taken on day 0 of AZD1222 vaccination. The receptor source for this set is an adult in good health.

This clone showed up just once. The chain employs TRBV19 and TRBJ1-5; D ambiguous. V lost 4 bases and J 9 bases, leaving 10 bases between the germline ends. Germline loops: CDR1 LNHDA, CDR2 SQIVND (reference sequence). CDR3 size: 12 residues. The CDR3, as DNA: TGTGCCAGTAGTACTGTATCAGCGCCCCAGCATTTT. This codes for CASSTVSAPQHF.

The chain is built from TRBV19 and TRBJ2-1; the match to TRBD2 covers 7 bases. The CDR3 is made up of 15 amino acids. V gave up 4 bases and J gave up 5 bases; unmatched junction bases: 8. Germline V lookup: CDR1 LNHDA, CDR2 SQIVND (reference sequence). CDR3 DNA: TGTGCCAGTAGTACTGCTGGCGGGAGTAACAATGAGCAGTTCTTC. It specifies CASSTAGGSNNEQFF. Drawing the rest from reference TRBV19 and TRBJ2-1, the complete variable domain is DGGITQSPKYLFRKEGQNVTLSCEQNLNHDAMYWYRQDPGQGLRLIYYSQIVNDFQKGDIAEGYSVSREKKESFPLTVTSAQKNPTAFYLCASSTAGGSNNEQFFGPGTRLTVL.

The chain is built from TRBV10-2 and TRBJ2-1, with 7 nucleotides matching TRBD2. The CDR3 has 13 amino acids. Germline V gene data show CDR1 as WSHSY and CDR2 as SAAADI. The junction had 11 bases not matched to a gene; V was cut back by 10 bases and J by 8 bases. This CDR3 reads CATRGSGYDEQFF. The DNA for the CDR3 is TGCGCCACCCGAGGTAGCGGGTACGATGAGCAGTTCTTC.

V usage is TRBV6-2 or TRBV6-3 and J usage is TRBJ2-3; no clear D gene. Germline V CDR1 and CDR2: MNHEY, SVGEGT. This CDR3 is built from 13 residues. V was cut by 6 bases and J by 4 bases, with 11 bases left in between. Here the CDR3 DNA reads TGTGCCAGCAGCGGCCTTGAGGCAGATACGCAGTATTTT. It is translated as CASSGLEADTQYF.

The chain uses TRBV3-1 (or the pseudogene TRBV3-2) and TRBJ2-5, with 8 bases matching TRBD2. The ends lost 1 base at V and 2 bases at J; junction bases unmatched: 3. CDR3 length equals 15 residues. CDR1 and CDR2 (germline): LGHDT, YNNKEL (reference sequence). DNA of the CDR3: TGTGCCAGCAGCCAAGTGGGGACTAGTCAAGAGACCCAGTACTTC. This codes for CASSQVGTSQETQYF.

In this sample, this clone turned up a few times. One end of the junction varies from germline; a read error may be responsible. V is TRBV7-7 and J is TRBJ2-1; 9 positions agree with TRBD1. This CDR3 has 14 residues. From germline, CDR1 is SSHAT and CDR2 FNYEAQ (reference sequence). DNA for the CDR3: TGTGCTAGCAGCTTAGTACAGGGGGCAGGTGAGCAGTTCTTC. Amino acids: CASSLVQGAGEQFF.

The gene calls are TRBV25-1 and TRBJ1-2, with a weak D call TRBD1 (5 bases). The germline CDR1 and CDR2 sequences are MGHDK and SYGVNS. This CDR3 has 13 residues. The V and J ends lost 10 bases and 3 bases respectively, with 15 bases between them. CDR3 residues: CATSRGFDYGYTF. The CDR3 DNA follows: TGTGCCACGTCGCGGGGCTTTGACTATGGCTACACCTTC.

The genes are TRBV7-2 and TRBJ1-1, with 9 nucleotides matching TRBD1. Trimming cost V 2 bases and J 8 bases; bases outside gene matches: 12. Germline V gene data show CDR1 as SGHTA and CDR2 as FQGNSA. The CDR3 sequence is 16 residues long. The chain's CDR3 is CASSLLMAGQGAEAFF. CDR3 nucleotide sequence: TGTGCCAGCAGCTTACTGATGGCGGGACAGGGTGCCGAAGCTTTCTTT. Based on the CDR3 plus reference TRBV7-2 and TRBJ1-1, the full variable domain is GAGVSQSPSNKVTEKGKDVELRCDPISGHTALYWYRQSLGQGLEFLIYFQGNSAPDKSGLPSDRFSAERTGGSVSTLTIQRTQQEDSAVYLCASSLLMAGQGAEAFFGQGTRLTVV.

The chain is built from TRBV4-2 and TRBJ1-4; a weak D match, TRBD1 (6 bases). There are 16 residues in the CDR3. The ends were cut back, 4 bases at V and 7 bases at J, with 19 bases in the middle. In germline, CDR1 is LGHNA, CDR2 YNFKEQ. The CDR3 DNA reads as TGTGCCAGCAGCCGGGAACAGGGACTGTCGGTTGAAAAACTGTTTTTT. It yields the protein CASSREQGLSVEKLFF.

V gene TRBV6-5 combines with J gene TRBJ1-2; 8 nucleotides line up with TRBD1. CDR1 MNHEY and CDR2 SVGAGI come from the germline V gene. The junction had 7 bases not matched to a gene; V was cut back by 5 bases and J by 8 bases. This CDR3 region has 13 residues. The CDR3: CASSRQGLRGYTF. As DNA, the CDR3 is TGTGCCAGCAGTAGACAGGGGCTTAGGGGCTACACCTTC.

A single count supports this clone. The DNA for the CDR3 is TGCGCCAGCAGCGCCCGGGGGGACAGTATCTATGGCTACACCTTC. It specifies CASSARGDSIYGYTF. This chain uses TRBV5-1 with TRBJ1-2; 7 positions agree with TRBD1. This CDR3 is built from 15 residues. Germline lookup yields CDR1 SGHRS and CDR2 YFSETQ. J lost 4 bases, V lost 4 bases, and 10 bases had no gene match.

The chain has TRBV29-1 and TRBJ1-1; tentative D call: TRBD1 (5 bases). The CDR3 runs to 12 residues. Deletions cut 2 bases from V and 3 bases from J, with 7 bases between. Germline CDR1 reads SQVTM; CDR2 reads ANQGSEA. The CDR3 coding sequence is TGCAGCGTTGAACAGGGCCACACTGAAGCTTTCTTT. Translation: CSVEQGHTEAFF.

The chain couples TRBV6-2 or TRBV6-3 to TRBJ2-3; 13 positions match TRBD2. V trimming: 6 bases; J trimming: 3 bases; junction bases outside the gene matches: 6. The germline gives CDR1 MNHEY, CDR2 SVGEGT. The CDR3 has 16 amino acids. DNA for the CDR3: TGTGCCAGCAGCCGATGGACTAGCGGGGGTACAGATACGCAGTATTTT. Protein product: CASSRWTSGGTDTQYF.

Worth noting for this clone: The sample contains more than one DNA sequence encoding this CDR3. CDR3 amino acids: CASSPGGYNEQFF. DNA of the CDR3: TGTGCCAGCTCACCAGGTGGATACAATGAGCAGTTCTTC. The V gene is TRBV18, the J gene TRBJ2-1; D is unclear. The CDR3 length is 13 residues. Trimming removed 2 bases from V and 4 bases from J, with 6 bases in between. Germline V gives CDR1 KGHSH, CDR2 LQKENI.

The J gene is TRBJ1-5, the V gene TRBV2; possible D gene TRBD1, 6 bases. V shed 4 bases and J shed 4 bases, with 17 bases lying between them. The CDR3 spans 16 residues. The V gene's germline CDR1 is SNHLY and CDR2 FYNNEI. CDR3 sequence: CASSGPGAGVNQPQHF. The CDR3, as DNA: TGTGCCAGCAGTGGGCCCGGTGCAGGGGTGAATCAGCCCCAGCATTTT. The whole variable domain, remainder taken from reference TRBV2 and TRBJ1-5, is EPEVTQTPSHQVTQMGQEVILRCVPISNHLYFYWYRQILGQKVEFLVSFYNNEISEKSEIFDDQFSVERPDGSNFTLKIRSTKLEDSAMYFCASSGPGAGVNQPQHFGDGTRLSIL.

This rearrangement joins TRBV6-1 to TRBJ2-5; tentatively, D is TRBD1 or TRBD2 (5 bases each). V lost 2 bases, J lost 3 bases, and 13 bases lay in between. CDR3 length: 15 amino acids. Germline CDR1 MNHNS, CDR2 SASEGT. The CDR3 coding sequence is TGTGCCAGCAGTGAATGGGGACGAGGTAAAGAGACCCAGTACTTC. Amino acids: CASSEWGRGKETQYF.

This chain uses TRBV2 with TRBJ2-7, with TRBD2 as a possible D gene (5 bases). There are 13 residues in the CDR3. V was clipped by 11 bases and J by 2 bases, with 16 bases between them. CDR1 is SNHLY, CDR2 FYNNEI, per germline. The CDR3 region has the DNA TGTGCCGGCCGGGGTCCCAAGACCTACGAGCAGTACTTC. It codes for CAGRGPKTYEQYF.

The chain combines TRBV6-6 with TRBJ1-2; D is possibly TRBD1 (5 bases). Germline loops: CDR1 MNHNY, CDR2 SVGAGI (reference sequence). This CDR3 contains 13 residues. Trimming stripped 0 bases from V and 8 bases from J, with 10 bases between. The CDR3 protein is CASSYSNRDGYTF. CDR3 bases: TGTGCCAGCAGTTACTCGAATCGGGACGGCTACACCTTC.

The rearrangement joins TRBV6-5 to TRBJ2-7, with D possibly being TRBD2 (6 bases). The CDR3 covers 13 residues. Germline CDR1 is MNHEY and CDR2 is SVGAGI. Trimming removed 6 bases from V and 3 bases from J, with 12 bases in between. CDR3 nucleotides: TGTGCCAGCAGAATGGGACTTCGCTACGAGCAGTACTTC. Protein: CASRMGLRYEQYF.

This chain connects TRBV4-2 to TRBJ2-7; 9 bases align to TRBD1. This CDR3 region has 15 residues. The germline V gene encodes CDR1 LGHNA and CDR2 YNFKEQ. V gave up 2 bases and J gave up 2 bases; unmatched junction bases: 4. CDR3 sequence (DNA): TGTGCCAGCAGCCAACCAGGGACAGGGCCCTACGAGCAGTACTTC. Translated, it gives CASSQPGTGPYEQYF.

The gene calls are TRBV12-3 or TRBV12-4 and TRBJ1-5, with D maybe TRBD1 (5 bases). The germline V and J ends were trimmed by 7 bases and 2 bases, with 9 bases remaining between them. CDR3 length: 13 amino acids. In DNA form, the CDR3 reads TGTGCCAGCAAGGGGCAGGGCAATCAGCCCCAGCATTTT. It translates to CASKGQGNQPQHF.